The TCR beta chain under discussion was sequenced for a study of shared clonotypes between healthy human individuals. Points on this clone: Its antigen is unknown.

Every one of the donors was a Caucasian adult that lived in Nashville, Tennessee. Profiled with immunoSEQ multiplex PCR; TCRdb holds only in-frame clones, not every one. The data contain some 2 million clones, 85% to 95% of them singletons. Regarding the study as a whole: An expected dependence of interdonor clonotype sharing on sequencing depth was noted.

The germline V gene has CDR1 MGHRA and CDR2 YSYEKL. V was pared by 3 bases and J by 0 bases, with 11 bases between. The CDR3 has 16 amino acids. This clonotype originated in a man younger than 35 in good health. Specimen: naive CD4+ T cells sorted from blood. The subset here: CD45RA+ positively selected. The rearrangement joins TRBV4-1 to TRBJ1-4, with D perhaps matching TRBD1 (5 bases). CDR3: CASSQWGTSTNEKLFF. The DNA of the CDR3 is TGCGCCAGCAGCCAGTGGGGGACGTCAACTAATGAAAAACTGTTTTTT.